The source of this TCR beta chain is a study of cytomegalovirus exposure and HLA in healthy donors. The study's findings and limits: Researchers left out some V segments, among them TRBV6-2 and TRBV6-3, as indistinguishable.

V was pared by 4 bases and J by 2 bases, with 8 bases of the junction left unmatched. The CDR3 has 17 amino acids. Germline CDR1 is SGHRS and CDR2 is YFSETQ. Those who donated were healthy bone marrow donors. Though nominally healthy at sampling, donors likely had unrecorded immune exposures. Both 60 Vbeta primers and 13 Jbeta primers went into the PCR. Sequencing was performed with immunoSEQ multiplex PCR; in TCRdb, only in-frame clones are kept and a portion is missing. The sample contains roughly 150,000 clones, 77% of which appear only once. This clone appeared a few times. What it binds is unknown.

The chain carries TRBV5-1 and TRBJ2-3, with TRBD2 identical over 12 bases. Sequenced sample: PBMCs. The sequence came from a man aged 25 to 40 in good health and CMV-seronegative. The CDR3 region is CASSPGLAGTYTDTQYF. The CDR3 DNA sequence: TGCGCCAGCAGCCCAGGACTAGCGGGGACTTACACAGATACGCAGTATTTT.